This T cell receptor beta chain was documented in a study of blood T cell repertoires in COVID-19. Overall study: From T cells, B-cell-depleted T cells, or PBMCs came the material, which was cDNA or gDNA.

Trimming removed 7 bases from V and 9 bases from J; junction bases left unmatched: 14. The CDR3 covers 15 residues. Germline-derived CDR1 and CDR2 are LNHDA and SQIVND (reference sequence). The table came from immunoSEQ multiplex PCR; TCRdb's copy has only in-frame clones and leaves some out. The sample lists approximately 100,000 clones, 80% to 90% occurring once. The clonotype originates from a woman in her forties or fifties who had recovered from COVID-19. The rearrangement links TRBV19 to TRBJ2-1; 8 bases match TRBD2. Sequenced material: PBMCs or T cells enriched from blood (not recorded which). This CDR3 reads CASNTPGLDFSEQFF. CDR3 sequence (DNA): TGTGCCAGTAACACACCGGGACTAGATTTTAGTGAGCAGTTCTTC.